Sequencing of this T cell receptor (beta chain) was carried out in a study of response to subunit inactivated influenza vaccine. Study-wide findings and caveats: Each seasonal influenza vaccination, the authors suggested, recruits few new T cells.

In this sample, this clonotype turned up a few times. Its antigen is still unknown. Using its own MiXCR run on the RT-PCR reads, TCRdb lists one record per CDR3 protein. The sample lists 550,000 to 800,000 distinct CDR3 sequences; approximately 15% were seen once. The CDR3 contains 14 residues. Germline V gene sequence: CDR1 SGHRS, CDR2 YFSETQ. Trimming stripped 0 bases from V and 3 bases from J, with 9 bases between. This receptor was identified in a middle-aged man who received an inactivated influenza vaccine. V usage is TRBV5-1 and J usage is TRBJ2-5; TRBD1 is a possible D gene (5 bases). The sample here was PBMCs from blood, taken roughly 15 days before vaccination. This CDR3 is CASSLVVREETQYF. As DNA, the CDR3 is TGCGCCAGCAGCTTGGTTGTCAGGGAAGAGACCCAGTACTTC.